This T cell receptor (beta chain) emerged from a study of cytomegalovirus exposure and HLA in healthy donors. Study results and caveats: What TCR beta sequences reportedly achieved was accurate prediction of HLA-A and HLA-B alleles in most subjects. Prior analysis indicated that the majority of TCR beta V segments exhibited productivity approximately 87% or approximately 30% of the time.

Trimming at V came to 5 bases and at J to 1 base, leaving 3 bases not matched to a gene. This CDR3 is built from 15 residues. Germline lookup yields CDR1 SGHNT and CDR2 YENEEA. In its sample, this clone was seen a few times. Antigen: not known. Other DNA sequences in this specimen translate into the identical CDR3. The PCR made use of 60 Vbeta and 13 Jbeta primers. TCRdb's copy holds only in-frame clones and misses some; the assay was immunoSEQ multiplex PCR. Altogether 90,000 to 140,000 clones are present, around 15% being singletons, with the ten largest covering around 0.9%. The sequencing sample was made of PBMCs. The chain carries TRBV11-3 and TRBJ2-2; 8 bases fit TRBD1. The clonotype comes from a female donor in good health and CMV-seronegative. CDR3 loop: CASSLGQGNTGELFF. The CDR3 DNA follows: TGTGCCAGCAGCCTCGGACAGGGGAACACCGGGGAGCTGTTTTTT.